These 3 T cell receptor beta chains originate from one sample sequenced in a study of OX40 agonist ivuxolimab in advanced cancers. Some clones are missing from TCRdb's copy, which holds only in-frame ones; the method was immunoSEQ multiplex PCR. Here the sample spans nearly 50,000 clones, more than 85% being singletons. Sequencing was performed on CD4+ or CD8+ T cells sorted from blood, taken in a trial of the OX40 agonist ivuxolimab. The receptors here all came from an adult with an advanced solid tumor such as melanoma, head and neck, liver or kidney cancer.

The J gene is TRBJ2-5, the V gene TRBV9; D could derive from TRBD1 or TRBD2 (7 bases each). Deletions cut 6 bases from V and 4 bases from J, with 22 bases between. CDR1 and CDR2 from the germline V gene are SGDLS and YYNGEE. This CDR3 is 16 amino acids long. CDR3 region: CASNPTGRGHAETQYF. CDR3 bases: TGTGCCAGCAACCCCACTGGGAGGGGGCATGCAGAGACCCAGTACTTC.

The chain carries TRBV4-1 and TRBJ1-4; a weak D match, TRBD1 (6 bases). Trimming took off 4 bases at V and 5 bases at J, with 8 bases between the two ends. The CDR3 is made up of 13 amino acids. Germline-derived CDR1 and CDR2 are MGHRA and YSYEKL. The chain's CDR3 is CASSLQGNEKLFF. CDR3 DNA sequence: TGCGCCAGCAGCCTACAGGGCAATGAAAAACTGTTTTTT.

The chain recombines TRBV7-9 with TRBJ1-4, with unresolved D. Trimming took 5 bases from V and 4 from J, leaving 11 bases between them. Per the germline V gene, CDR1 is SEHNR and CDR2 is FQNEAQ (reference sequence). The CDR3 sequence is 14 residues long. CDR3: CASSKKWGNEKLFF. As DNA, the CDR3 is TGTGCCAGCAGCAAAAAGTGGGGTAATGAAAAACTGTTTTTT.